The following is a T cell receptor beta chain sequence with its context. The assay was immunoSEQ multiplex PCR, and TCRdb's table has in-frame clones only and misses some. This sample's clone table lists 25,000 or so clones. These data belong to a study of Tregs in tolerant kidney transplant recipients. Related graft donors supplied nonmyeloablative bone marrow transplants, and mixed chimerism was transient. This receptor was identified in a human patient who received a combined kidney and bone marrow transplant. Some T cells may be provided by the graft donor. The sample was CD4+ T cells from blood (PBMCs), taken 6 months after the transplant.

The CDR3 spells CASSPDGAGGHEQFF. The DNA read from the CDR3 is TGTGCCAGCTCACCGGATGGGGCAGGGGGCCATGAG. The rearrangement joins TRBV18 to TRBJ2-1; 8 bases match TRBD1. The read finishes 3 residues shy of the CDR3 end, and the germline J gene is used to complete it. Germline values: CDR1 KGHSH, CDR2 LQKENI. This CDR3 contains 15 residues. With V trimmed by 3 bases and J by 8 bases, 9 bases remained unmatched.